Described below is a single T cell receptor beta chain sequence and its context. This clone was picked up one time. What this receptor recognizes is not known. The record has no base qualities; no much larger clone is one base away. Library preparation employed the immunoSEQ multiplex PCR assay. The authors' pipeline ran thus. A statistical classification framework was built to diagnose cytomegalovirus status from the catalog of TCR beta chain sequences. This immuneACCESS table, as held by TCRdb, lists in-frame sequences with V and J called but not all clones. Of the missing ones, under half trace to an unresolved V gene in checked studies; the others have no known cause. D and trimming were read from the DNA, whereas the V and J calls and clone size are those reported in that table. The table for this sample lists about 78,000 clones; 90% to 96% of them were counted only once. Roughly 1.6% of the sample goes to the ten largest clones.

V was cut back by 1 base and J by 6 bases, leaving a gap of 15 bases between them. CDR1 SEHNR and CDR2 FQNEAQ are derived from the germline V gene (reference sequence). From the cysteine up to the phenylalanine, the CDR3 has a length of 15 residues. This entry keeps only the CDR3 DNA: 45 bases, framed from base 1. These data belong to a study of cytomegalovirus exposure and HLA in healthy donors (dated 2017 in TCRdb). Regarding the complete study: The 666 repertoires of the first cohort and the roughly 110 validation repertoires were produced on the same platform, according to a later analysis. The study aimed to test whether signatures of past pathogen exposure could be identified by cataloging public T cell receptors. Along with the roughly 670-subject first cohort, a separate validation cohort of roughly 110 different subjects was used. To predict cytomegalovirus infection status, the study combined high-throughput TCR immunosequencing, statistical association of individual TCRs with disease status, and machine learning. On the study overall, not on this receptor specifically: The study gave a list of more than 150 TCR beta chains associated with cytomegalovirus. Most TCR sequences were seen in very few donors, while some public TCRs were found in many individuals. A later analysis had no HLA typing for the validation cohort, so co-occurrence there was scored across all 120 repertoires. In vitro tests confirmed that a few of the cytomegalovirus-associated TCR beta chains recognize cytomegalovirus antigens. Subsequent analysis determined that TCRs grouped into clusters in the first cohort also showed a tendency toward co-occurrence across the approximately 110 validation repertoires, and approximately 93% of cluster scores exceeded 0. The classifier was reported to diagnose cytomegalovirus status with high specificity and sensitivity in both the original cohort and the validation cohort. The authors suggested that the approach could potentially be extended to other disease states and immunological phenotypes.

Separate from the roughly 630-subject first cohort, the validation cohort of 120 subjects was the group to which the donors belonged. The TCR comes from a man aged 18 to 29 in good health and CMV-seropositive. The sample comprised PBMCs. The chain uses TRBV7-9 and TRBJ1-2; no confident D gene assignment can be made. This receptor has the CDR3 CASSLVGVVGHGYTF. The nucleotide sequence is TGTGCCAGCAGCTTAGTCGGGGTTGTCGGGCATGGCTACACCTTC.